Given below is one TCR beta chain in context. This sample stems from a study of OX40 agonist ivuxolimab in advanced cancers. Germline CDR1 reads GTSNPN; CDR2 reads SVGIG (reference sequence). Losses at the gene ends were 3 bases for V and 2 bases for J; bases not matched to a gene: 0. The CDR3 loop spans 13 amino acids. Assay used: immunoSEQ multiplex PCR; TCRdb lists only in-frame clones, some missing. The sample lists about 34,000 clones; about nine tenths were seen once. This TCR was sampled from an adult with an advanced solid tumor such as melanoma, head and neck, liver or kidney cancer. The input for sequencing was CD4+ or CD8+ T cells sorted from blood, taken in a trial of the OX40 agonist ivuxolimab. V is TRBV30 and J is TRBJ2-1; the match to TRBD2 covers 8 bases. The CDR3 region has the DNA TGTGCCTGGAGAGCGGGAGCCTACAATGAGCAGTTCTTC. Protein product: CAWRAGAYNEQFF.